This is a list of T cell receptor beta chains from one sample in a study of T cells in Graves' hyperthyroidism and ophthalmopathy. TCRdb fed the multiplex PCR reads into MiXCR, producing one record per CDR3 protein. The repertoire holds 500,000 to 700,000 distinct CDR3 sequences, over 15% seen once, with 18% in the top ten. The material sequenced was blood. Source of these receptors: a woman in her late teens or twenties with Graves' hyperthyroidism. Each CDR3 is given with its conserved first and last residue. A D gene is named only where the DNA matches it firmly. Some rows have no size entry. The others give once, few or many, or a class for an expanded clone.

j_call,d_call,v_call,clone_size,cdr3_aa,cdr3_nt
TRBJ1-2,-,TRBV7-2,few,CASTPLGARSGYTF,TGTGCCAGCACTCCGTTGGGGGCGCGATCTGGCTACACCTTC
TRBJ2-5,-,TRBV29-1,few,CSVDMARKETQYF,TGCAGCGTTGATATGGCCAGAAAAGAGACCCAGTACTTC
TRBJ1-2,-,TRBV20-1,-,CSASPDTYGYTF,TGCAGTGCTAGCCCGGACACTTATGGCTACACCTTC
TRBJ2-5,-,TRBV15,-,CATSRDVGETQYF,TGTGCCACCAGCAGAGATGTGGGTGAGACCCAGTACTTC
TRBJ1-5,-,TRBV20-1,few,CSARGPETVNQPQHF,TGCAGTGCTAGAGGTCCGGAGACAGTCAATCAGCCCCAGCATTTT
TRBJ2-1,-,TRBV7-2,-,CASSHSPGLEQFF,TGTGCCAGCAGCCACTCCCCGGGGCTTGAGCAGTTCTTC
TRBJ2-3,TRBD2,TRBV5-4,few,CASSMGLAGTSTDTQYF,TGTGCCAGCAGCATGGGACTAGCGGGGACTAGCACAGATACGCAGTATTTT
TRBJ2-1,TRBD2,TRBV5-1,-,CASSLVGTRRGEQFF,TGCGCCAGCAGCTTGGTGGGGACTAGGCGGGGTGAGCAGTTCTTC
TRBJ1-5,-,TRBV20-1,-,CSAREGVEQPQHF,TGCAGTGCTAGAGAGGGGGTGGAGCAGCCCCAGCATTTT
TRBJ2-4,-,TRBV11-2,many,CASSQKNIQYF,TGTGCCAGCAGCCAAAAAAACATTCAGTACTTC
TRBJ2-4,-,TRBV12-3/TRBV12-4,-,CASRPSSDAFGIQYF,TGTGCCAGCAGGCCCAGCTCGGACGCTTTCGGCATTCAGTACTTC
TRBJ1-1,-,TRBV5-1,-,CASSPRGHNTEAFF,TGCGCCAGCAGCCCCAGGGGTCATAACACTGAAGCTTTCTTT
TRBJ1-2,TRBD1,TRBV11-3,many,CASSRQGTGDGYTF,TGTGCCAGCAGCAGACAGGGGACAGGAGATGGCTACACCTTC
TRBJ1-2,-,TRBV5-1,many,CASSLEGNYGYTF,TGTGCCAGCAGTCTGGAGGGAAACTATGGCTACACCTTC
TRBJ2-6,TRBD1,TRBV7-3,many,CASSLVGQGSGANVLTF,TGTGCCAGCAGCTTAGTGGGACAGGGTTCTGGGGCCAACGTCCTGACTTTC
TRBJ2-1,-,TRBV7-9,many,CASSEGRYNEQFF,TGTGCCAGCAGCGAGGGGCGGTACAATGAGCAGTTCTTC
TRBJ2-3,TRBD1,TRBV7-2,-,CASSSRQGRGGTDTQYF,TGTGCCAGCAGCTCCAGACAGGGCCGGGGTGGCACAGATACGCAGTATTTT
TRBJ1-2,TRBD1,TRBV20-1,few,CSASEQGAREGYTF,TGCAGTGCTAGCGAACAGGGGGCGAGAGAGGGCTACACCTTC
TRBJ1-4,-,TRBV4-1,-,CASSTPETNEKLFF,TGCGCCAGCTCGACCCCGGAGACTAATGAAAAACTGTTTTTT
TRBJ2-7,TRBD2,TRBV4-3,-,CASSQMSGGSEQYF,TGCGCCAGCAGCCAAATGAGCGGGGGGAGCGAGCAGTACTTC
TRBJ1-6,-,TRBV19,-,CASSPDGVGPLHF,TGTGCCAGTAGTCCCGACGGTGTTGGACCCCTCCACTTT
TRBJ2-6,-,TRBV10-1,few,CARDEAPSAGANVLTF,TGCGCCCGTGACGAAGCTCCTTCCGCTGGGGCCAACGTCCTGACTTTC
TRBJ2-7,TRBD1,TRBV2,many,CASSDTDRSSEQYF,TGTGCCAGCAGTGACACGGACAGGTCTAGTGAGCAGTACTTC
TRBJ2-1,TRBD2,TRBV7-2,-,CASSLNPAGGGNEQFF,TGTGCCAGCAGCTTAAATCCAGCGGGAGGGGGTAATGAGCAGTTCTTC
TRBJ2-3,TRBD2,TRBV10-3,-,CAISGKTSGSTDTQYF,TGTGCCATCAGTGGAAAGACTAGCGGGAGCACAGATACGCAGTATTTT
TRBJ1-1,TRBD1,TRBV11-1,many,CASSLDSGTGSFF,TGTGCCAGCAGCTTAGATTCCGGGACAGGGTCTTTCTTT
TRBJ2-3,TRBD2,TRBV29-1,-,CSVGFGAAAGGHGTQYF,TGCAGCGTTGGATTTGGGGCTGCAGCGGGGGGGCATGGTACGCAGTATTTT
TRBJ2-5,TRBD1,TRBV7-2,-,CASSFTITGGETQYF,TGTGCCAGCAGCTTTACAATTACAGGGGGTGAGACCCAGTACTTC
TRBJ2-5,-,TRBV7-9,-,CASSLGGVRETQYF,TGTGCCAGCAGCTTAGGAGGGGTTCGGGAGACCCAGTACTTC
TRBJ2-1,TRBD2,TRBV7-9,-,CASSLDPSGGGPVYNEQFF,TGTGCCAGCAGCTTAGATCCGTCTGGCGGGGGGCCCGTATACAATGAGCAGTTCTTC
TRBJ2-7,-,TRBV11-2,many,CASSLAGERSYEQYF,TGTGCCAGCAGCTTAGCGGGGGAACGCTCCTACGAGCAGTACTTC
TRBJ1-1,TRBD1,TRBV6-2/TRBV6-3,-,CASSARDRGAFF,TGTGCCAGCAGCGCCCGGGACAGGGGGGCTTTCTTT
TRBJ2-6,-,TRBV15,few,CATSRGRTGANVLTF,TGTGCCACCAGCAGAGGCAGAACCGGGGCCAACGTCCTGACTTTC
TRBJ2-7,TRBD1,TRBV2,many,CASTDRGISYEQYF,TGTGCCAGCACCGACAGGGGTATTTCCTACGAGCAGTACTTC